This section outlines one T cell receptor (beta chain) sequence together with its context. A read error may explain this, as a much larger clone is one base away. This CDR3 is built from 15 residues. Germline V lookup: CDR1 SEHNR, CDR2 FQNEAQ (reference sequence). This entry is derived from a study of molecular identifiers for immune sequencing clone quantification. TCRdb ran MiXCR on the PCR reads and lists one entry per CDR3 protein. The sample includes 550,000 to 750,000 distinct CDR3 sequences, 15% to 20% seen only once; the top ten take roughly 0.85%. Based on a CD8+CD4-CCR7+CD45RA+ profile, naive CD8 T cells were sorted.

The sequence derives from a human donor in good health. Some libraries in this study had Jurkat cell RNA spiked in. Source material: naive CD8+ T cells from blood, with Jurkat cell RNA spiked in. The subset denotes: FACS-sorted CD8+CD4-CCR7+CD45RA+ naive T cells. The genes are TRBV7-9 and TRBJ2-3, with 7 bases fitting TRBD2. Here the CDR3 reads CASSPAGSSTGTQYF. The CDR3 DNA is TGTGCCAGCAGCCCAGCGGGATCTAGCACAGGTACGCAGTATTTT.